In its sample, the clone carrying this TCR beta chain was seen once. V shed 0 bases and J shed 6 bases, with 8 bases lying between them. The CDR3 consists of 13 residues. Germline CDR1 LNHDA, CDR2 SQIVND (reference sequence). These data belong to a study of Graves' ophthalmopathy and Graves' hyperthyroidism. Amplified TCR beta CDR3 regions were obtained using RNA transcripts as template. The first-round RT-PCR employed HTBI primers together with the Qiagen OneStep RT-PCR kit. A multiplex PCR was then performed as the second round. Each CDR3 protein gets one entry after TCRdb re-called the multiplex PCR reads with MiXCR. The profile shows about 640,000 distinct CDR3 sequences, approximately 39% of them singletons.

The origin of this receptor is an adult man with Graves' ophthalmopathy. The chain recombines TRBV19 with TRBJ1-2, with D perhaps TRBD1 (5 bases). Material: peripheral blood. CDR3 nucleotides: TGTGCCAGTAGTATAGATCTGGGGGATGGCTACACCTTC. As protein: CASSIDLGDGYTF. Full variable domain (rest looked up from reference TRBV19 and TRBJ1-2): DGGITQSPKYLFRKEGQNVTLSCEQNLNHDAMYWYRQDPGQGLRLIYYSQIVNDFQKGDIAEGYSVSREKKESFPLTVTSAQKNPTAFYLCASSIDLGDGYTFGSGTRLTVV.